This is a list of T cell receptor beta chains from one sample in a study of glioma-infiltrating T cells. One entry per CDR3 protein, called by TCRdb with MiXCR from the multiplex PCR reads. Found here are some 160,000 distinct CDR3 sequences, 43% of them singletons; the top ten hold 4% to 6.5%. The material sequenced was glioma tissue, nonneoplastic brain tissue, or PBMCs (not recorded which). These receptors were obtained from a human donor with low-grade glioma or glioblastoma, undergoing nonglioma brain surgery, or in good health (not recorded which). CDR3s include the opening cysteine and the closing phenylalanine or tryptophan. The order of the fields is CDR3 protein, CDR3 DNA, V gene, J gene, clone size, D gene. D genes are given only for firm matches. Size is stated for part of the rows, as once, few or many counts, or as a class when the clone is expanded.

CSATGGRGPGELFF	TGCAGTGCCACTGGGGGTCGTGGGCCCGGGGAGCTGTTTTTT	TRBV20-1	TRBJ2-2	many	NA
CASSYLGRIGAIGETQYF	TGTGCCAGCAGTTACCTCGGGCGCATTGGGGCAATTGGAGAGACCCAGTACTTC	TRBV6-2/TRBV6-3	TRBJ2-5	many	NA
CSSSTGVGQGETQYF	TGTTCCAGTAGTACTGGGGTCGGACAGGGAGAGACCCAGTACTTC	TRBV19	TRBJ2-5	NA	TRBD1
CASSLGDSFYEQYF	TGTGCCAGCAGCTTGGGGGACTCTTTCTACGAGCAGTACTTC	TRBV7-2	TRBJ2-7	few	NA
CASSQLDMEYF	TGTGCCAGCAGTCAGCTGGATATGGAGTATTTT	TRBV27	TRBJ2-3	NA	NA
CASSLRGTETQYF	TGTGCCAGCAGCCTCCGGGGGACAGAGACCCAGTACTTC	TRBV3-1	TRBJ2-5	few	NA
CASSLVSSSYEQYF	TGTGCCAGCAGCTTAGTTTCCAGCTCCTACGAGCAGTACTTC	TRBV11-2	TRBJ2-7	NA	NA
CSAKGGGNEQFF	TGCAGTGCTAAAGGGGGGGGCAATGAGCAGTTCTTC	TRBV20-1	TRBJ2-1	many	NA
CASSEGFVRGPETECF	TGTGCCAGCAGTGAAGGATTTGTGAGGGGACCGGAGACCGAGTGCTTC	TRBV6-1	TRBJ2-5	once	NA
CTVPLAGSPYNEQFF	TGCACTGTCCCGCTAGCGGGGAGTCCCTACAATGAGCAGTTCTTC	TRBV20-1	TRBJ2-1	NA	TRBD2
CASQGGQGAAYEQYF	TGTGCCAGCCAGGGCGGGCAGGGGGCCGCCTACGAGCAGTACTTC	TRBV3-1	TRBJ2-7	few	TRBD1
CASSEDPYSTDTQYF	TGCGCCAGCAGCGAGGACCCCTATAGCACAGATACGCAGTATTTT	TRBV5-1	TRBJ2-3	NA	NA
CASSVTGGLTEAFF	TGTGCCAGCAGTGTGACAGGGGGCCTGACTGAAGCTTTCTTT	TRBV6-6	TRBJ1-1	NA	TRBD1
CASSQEGLEKLFF	TGCGCCAGCAGCCAAGAAGGATTGGAAAAACTGTTTTTT	TRBV4-1	TRBJ1-4	NA	NA
CASSTGQVQETQYF	TGTGCCAGCAGTACGGGACAGGTCCAAGAGACCCAGTACTTC	TRBV6-1	TRBJ2-5	few	TRBD1
CASSLGRGSLQYF	TGTGCCAGCAGTTTAGGCCGGGGGTCCCTTCAGTACTTC	TRBV28	TRBJ2-4	few	NA
CASRSDREGEKLFF	TGTGCCAGCAGATCCGACAGGGAGGGAGAAAAACTGTTTTTT	TRBV12-3/TRBV12-4	TRBJ1-4	NA	TRBD1
CASRHIADYQGEQYF	TGTGCCAGCAGACACATAGCGGACTACCAGGGGGAGCAGTACTTC	TRBV28	TRBJ2-7	NA	NA
CASSLLSYEQYF	TGTGCCAGCAGCTTACTCTCCTACGAGCAGTACTTC	TRBV18	TRBJ2-7	many	NA
CASINWGANTGELFF	TGTGCCAGCATTAACTGGGGGGCGAACACAGGGGAGCTGTTTTTT	TRBV6-5	TRBJ2-2	NA	NA
CASSPAAREGTYEQYF	TGTGCCAGCAGCCCCGCGGCGCGGGAGGGGACGTACGAGCAGTACTTC	TRBV7-3	TRBJ2-7	NA	TRBD2
CATSRSGSNTIYF	TGTGCCACCAGCAGATCAGGATCAAACACCATATATTTT	TRBV15	TRBJ1-3	many	NA
CASSSDGYGYTF	TGTGCCAGCAGCTCCGACGGATATGGCTACACCTTC	TRBV11-2	TRBJ1-2	many	NA
CASSQDGQGGEQYF	TGTGCCAGCAGCCAAGATGGACAGGGGGGCGAGCAGTACTTC	TRBV4-2	TRBJ2-7	few	TRBD1
CASLPGRGARNQPQHF	TGTGCCAGTCTCCCGGGGAGGGGGGCAAGGAATCAGCCCCAGCATTTT	TRBV19	TRBJ1-5	NA	NA
CASSTGPGGPNNEQFF	TGTGCCAGCAGTACGGGTCCGGGAGGGCCCAACAATGAGCAGTTCTTC	TRBV7-6	TRBJ2-1	many	TRBD2
CASSPGYEQYF	TGTGCCAGTAGTCCAGGATACGAGCAGTACTTC	TRBV19	TRBJ2-7	many	NA
CASSLEGGRTDTQYF	TGTGCCAGCAGCTTAGAGGGCGGGAGAACAGATACGCAGTATTTT	TRBV7-2	TRBJ2-3	NA	TRBD2
CSALSLTGYTDTQYF	TGCAGTGCTCTTTCTCTGACAGGCTACACAGATACGCAGTATTTT	TRBV20-1	TRBJ2-3	many	NA